This T cell receptor (beta chain) comes out of a study of blood T cell repertoires in COVID-19. Profiling relied on immunoSEQ multiplex PCR, and the TCRdb table lists in-frame clones only, not all of them. The sample records around 310,000 clones, 90% being singletons. Sequencing was performed on peripheral blood. This receptor was identified in a woman aged 40 to 50 with COVID-19, enrolled during active disease.

CDR3 sequence: CASLRTGDTEAFF. In DNA, the CDR3 is TGTGCCAGCCTGAGGACAGGGGACACTGAAGCTTTCTTT. The genes are TRBV19 and TRBJ1-1, with 9 bases identical to TRBD1. V lost 9 bases and J lost 3; bases outside the gene matches: 5. Germline loops: CDR1 LNHDA, CDR2 SQIVND (reference sequence). The CDR3 totals 13 residues.